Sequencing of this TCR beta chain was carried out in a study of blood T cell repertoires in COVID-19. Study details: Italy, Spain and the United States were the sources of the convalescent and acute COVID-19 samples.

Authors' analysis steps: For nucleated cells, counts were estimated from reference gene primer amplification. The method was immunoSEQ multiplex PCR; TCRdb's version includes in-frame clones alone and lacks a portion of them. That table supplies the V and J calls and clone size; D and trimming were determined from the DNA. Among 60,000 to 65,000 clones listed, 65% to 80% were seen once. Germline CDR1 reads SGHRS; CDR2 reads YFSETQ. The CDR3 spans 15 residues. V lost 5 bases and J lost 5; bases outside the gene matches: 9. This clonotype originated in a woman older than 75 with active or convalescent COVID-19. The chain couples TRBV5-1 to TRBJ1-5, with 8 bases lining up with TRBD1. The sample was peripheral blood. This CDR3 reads CASRPRTGSDQPQHF. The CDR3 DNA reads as TGCGCCAGCAGACCGCGGACAGGGTCGGATCAGCCCCAGCATTTT. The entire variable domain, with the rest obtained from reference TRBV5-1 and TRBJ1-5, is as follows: KAGVTQTPRYLIKTRGQQVTLSCSPISGHRSVSWYQQTPGQGLQFLFEYFSETQRNKGNFPGRFSGRQFSNSRSEMNVSTLELGDSALYLCASRPRTGSDQPQHFGDGTRLSIL.